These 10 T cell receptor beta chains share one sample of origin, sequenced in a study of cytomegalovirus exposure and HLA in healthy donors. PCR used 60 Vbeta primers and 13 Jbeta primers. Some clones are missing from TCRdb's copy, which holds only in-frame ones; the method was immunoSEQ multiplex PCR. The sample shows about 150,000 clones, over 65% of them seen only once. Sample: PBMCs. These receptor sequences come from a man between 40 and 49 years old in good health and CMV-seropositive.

The CDR3 DNA sequence: TGTGCCAGCAGTTATTTTCGCACTAGCGGGGGCAATGAGCAGTTCTTC. Its translation is CASSYFRTSGGNEQFF. The rearrangement joins TRBV27 to TRBJ2-1, with TRBD2 matching over 11 bases. This CDR3 spans 16 amino acids. Germline CDR1 and CDR2: MNHEY and SMNVEV (reference sequence). Unmatched junction bases numbered 8, after V lost 4 bases and J lost 6 bases.

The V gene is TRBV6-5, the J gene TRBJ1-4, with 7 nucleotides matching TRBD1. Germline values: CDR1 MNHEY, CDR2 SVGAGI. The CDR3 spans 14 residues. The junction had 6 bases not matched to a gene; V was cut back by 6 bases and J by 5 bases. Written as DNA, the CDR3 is TGTGCCAGCAGCCACGACAGGGACAATGAAAAACTGTTTTTT. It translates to CASSHDRDNEKLFF.

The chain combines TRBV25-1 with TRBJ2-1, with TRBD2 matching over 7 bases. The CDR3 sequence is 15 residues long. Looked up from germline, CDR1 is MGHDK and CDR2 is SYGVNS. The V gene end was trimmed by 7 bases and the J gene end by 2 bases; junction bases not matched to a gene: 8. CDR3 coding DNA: TGTGCCAGCAAAAGGGGAGGGCCCCCCTACAATGAGCAGTTCTTC. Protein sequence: CASKRGGPPYNEQFF.

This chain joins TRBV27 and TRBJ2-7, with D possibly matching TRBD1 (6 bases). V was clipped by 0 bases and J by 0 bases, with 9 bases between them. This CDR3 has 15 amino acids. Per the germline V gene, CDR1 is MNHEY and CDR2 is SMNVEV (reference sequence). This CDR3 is CASSLSRGNSYEQYF. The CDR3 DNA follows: TGTGCCAGCAGTTTATCGAGGGGGAACTCCTACGAGCAGTACTTC.

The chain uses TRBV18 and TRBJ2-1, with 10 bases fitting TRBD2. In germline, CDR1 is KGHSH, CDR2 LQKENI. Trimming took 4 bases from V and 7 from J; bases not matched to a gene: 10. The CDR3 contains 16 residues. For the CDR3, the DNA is TGTGCCAGCTCACTACAGGGAACTAGCGGGGAGAATGAGCAGTTCTTC. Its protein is CASSLQGTSGENEQFF.

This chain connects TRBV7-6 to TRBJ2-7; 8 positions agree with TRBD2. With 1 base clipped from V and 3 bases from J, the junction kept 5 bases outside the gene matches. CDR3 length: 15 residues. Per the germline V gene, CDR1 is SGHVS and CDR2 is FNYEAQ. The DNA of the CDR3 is TGTGCCAGCAGCTTAGGAGCGGGAGAGGTCTACGAGCAGTACTTC. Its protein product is CASSLGAGEVYEQYF.

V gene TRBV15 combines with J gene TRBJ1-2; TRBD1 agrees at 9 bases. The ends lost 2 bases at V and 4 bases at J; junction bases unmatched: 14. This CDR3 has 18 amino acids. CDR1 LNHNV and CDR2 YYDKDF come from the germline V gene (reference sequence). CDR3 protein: CATSRLNRDREIAYGYTF. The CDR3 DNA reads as TGTGCCACCAGCAGACTAAACCGGGACAGGGAGATTGCCTATGGCTACACCTTC.

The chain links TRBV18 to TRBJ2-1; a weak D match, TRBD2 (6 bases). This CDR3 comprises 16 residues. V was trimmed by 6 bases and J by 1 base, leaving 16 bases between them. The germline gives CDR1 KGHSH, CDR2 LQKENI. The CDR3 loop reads CASSPTWGVSYNEQFF. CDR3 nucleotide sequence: TGTGCCAGCTCCCCGACTTGGGGGGTATCCTACAATGAGCAGTTCTTC.

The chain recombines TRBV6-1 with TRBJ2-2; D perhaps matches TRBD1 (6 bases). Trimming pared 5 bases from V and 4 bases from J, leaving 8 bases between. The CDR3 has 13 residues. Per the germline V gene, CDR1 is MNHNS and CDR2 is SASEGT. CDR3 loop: CASSLQGTGELFF. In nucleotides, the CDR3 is TGTGCCAGCAGTCTACAGGGCACCGGGGAGCTGTTTTTT.

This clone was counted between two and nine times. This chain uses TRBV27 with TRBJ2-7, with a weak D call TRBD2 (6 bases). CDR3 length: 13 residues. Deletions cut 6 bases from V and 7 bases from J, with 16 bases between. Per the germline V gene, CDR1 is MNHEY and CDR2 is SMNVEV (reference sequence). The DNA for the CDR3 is TGTGCCAGCAGCTACGGGAGTTCTGAAGAGCAGTACTTC. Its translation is CASSYGSSEEQYF.